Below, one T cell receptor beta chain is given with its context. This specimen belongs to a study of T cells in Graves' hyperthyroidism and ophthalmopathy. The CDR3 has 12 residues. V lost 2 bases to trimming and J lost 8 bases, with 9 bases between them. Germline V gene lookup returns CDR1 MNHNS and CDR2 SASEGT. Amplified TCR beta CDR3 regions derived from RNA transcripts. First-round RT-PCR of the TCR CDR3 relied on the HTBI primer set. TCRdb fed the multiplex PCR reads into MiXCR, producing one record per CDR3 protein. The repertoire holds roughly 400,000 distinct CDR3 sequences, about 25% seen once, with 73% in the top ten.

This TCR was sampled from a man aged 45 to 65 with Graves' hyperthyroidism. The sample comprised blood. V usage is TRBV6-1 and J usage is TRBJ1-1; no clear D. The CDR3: CASSEMGREAFF. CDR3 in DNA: TGTGCCAGCAGTGAAATGGGAAGGGAAGCTTTCTTT.